Sequencing of this T cell receptor beta chain was carried out in a study of graft-versus-host responses after intestinal transplantation. In the study overall: Recipients received multivisceral, liver-intestinal, or isolated intestinal transplants. After anti-thymocyte globulin induction, recipients took tacrolimus and steroids for approximately three years. Notes on the study in general: GvH clones occurred in recipient marrow; some first appeared in ileum or blood. Maximum circulating GvH clone levels tracked with early post-transplant HvG decreases.

On this clone: The antigen is undetermined.

The CDR3 is 14 residues long. Trimming took 1 base from V and 11 from J, leaving 17 bases between them. Germline V gene sequence: CDR1 SGHRS, CDR2 YFSETQ. Assay used: immunoSEQ multiplex PCR; TCRdb lists only in-frame clones, some missing. Of over 80,000 clones listed, 91% were seen once; the top ten hold about 0.18%. The sample consisted of unstimulated CD4+ T cells sorted from spleen or lymph node cells, taken before transplant. The chain is built from TRBV5-1 and TRBJ2-3, with a tentative D call TRBD1 (5 bases). The receptor comes from a human donor who was the organ donor for an intestinal transplant. The CDR3 loop is CASSLRGWADRQYF. CDR3 bases: TGCGCCAGCAGCTTGAGGGGTTGGGCAGATCGGCAGTATTTT. Filled out from reference TRBV5-1 and TRBJ2-3, the complete variable domain reads KAGVTQTPRYLIKTRGQQVTLSCSPISGHRSVSWYQQTPGQGLQFLFEYFSETQRNKGNFPGRFSGRQFSNSRSEMNVSTLELGDSALYLCASSLRGWADRQYFGPGTRLTVL.